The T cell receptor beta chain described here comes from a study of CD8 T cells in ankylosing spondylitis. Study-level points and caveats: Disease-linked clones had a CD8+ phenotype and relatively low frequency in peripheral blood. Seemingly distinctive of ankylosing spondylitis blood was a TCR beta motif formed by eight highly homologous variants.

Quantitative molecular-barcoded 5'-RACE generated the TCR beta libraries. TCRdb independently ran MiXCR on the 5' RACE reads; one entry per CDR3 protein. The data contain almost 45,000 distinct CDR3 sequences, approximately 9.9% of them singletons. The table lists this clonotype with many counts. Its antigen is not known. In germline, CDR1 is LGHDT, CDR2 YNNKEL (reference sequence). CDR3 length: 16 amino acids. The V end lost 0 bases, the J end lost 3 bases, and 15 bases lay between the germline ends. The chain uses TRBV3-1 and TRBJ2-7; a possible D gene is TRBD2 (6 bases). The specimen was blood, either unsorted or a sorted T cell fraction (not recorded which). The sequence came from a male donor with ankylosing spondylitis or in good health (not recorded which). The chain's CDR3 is CASSQDSAGTFYEQYF. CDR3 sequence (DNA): TGTGCCAGCAGCCAAGATTCGGCGGGGACCTTCTACGAGCAGTACTTC.